In its sample, the clone carrying this TCR beta chain was seen many times. Its matching antigen is unknown. This CDR3 has 17 residues. CDR1 is KGHDR, CDR2 SFDVKD, per germline. The J segment lost 1 base and the V segment lost 0 bases, leaving 2 bases of the junction unmatched. The record originates from a study of identical twins. Study-wide findings and caveats: The authors noted that invariant MAIT and iNKT cells could partly confound zero-insertion analyses. Fewer insertions were carried by abundant cord blood beta clonotypes, but none was seen in memory repertoires.

Unique molecular identifiers were present on cDNA, and template switching added a universal primer site. In TCRdb, the 5' RACE reads were re-called with MiXCR into one record per CDR3 protein. The sample has hundreds of thousands of distinct CDR3 sequences, approximately 6.8% seen once. These data were likewise used in another study, on yellow fever vaccine responses in identical twins. As that report states: Twins reportedly appeared to share part of their vaccine T cell response while keeping part individual.

The specimen sequenced was CD8+ T cells sorted from blood. The chain carries TRBV24-1 and TRBJ2-3; 11 nucleotides align to TRBD2. The sequence was obtained from a woman under 30 in good health. CDR3 sequence: CATSDLTLAGGTDTQYF. Written as DNA, the CDR3 is TGTGCCACCAGTGATTTGACACTAGCGGGGGGCACAGATACGCAGTATTTT.